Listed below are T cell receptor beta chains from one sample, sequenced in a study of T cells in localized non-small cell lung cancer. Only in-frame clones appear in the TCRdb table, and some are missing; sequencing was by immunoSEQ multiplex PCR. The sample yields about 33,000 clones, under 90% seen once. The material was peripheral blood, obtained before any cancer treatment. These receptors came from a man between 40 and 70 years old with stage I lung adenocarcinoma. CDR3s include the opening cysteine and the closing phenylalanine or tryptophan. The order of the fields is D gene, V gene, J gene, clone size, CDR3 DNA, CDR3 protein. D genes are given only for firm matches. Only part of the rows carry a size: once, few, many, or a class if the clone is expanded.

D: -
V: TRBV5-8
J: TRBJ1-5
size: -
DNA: TGTGCCAGCAGGGCAAGGGGGGGGAGGGATAGCAATCAGCCCCAGCATTTT
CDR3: CASRARGGRDSNQPQHF

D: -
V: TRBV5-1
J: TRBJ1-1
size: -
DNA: TGCGCCAGCAGCTCGGGCCAGTTGGGAACTGAAGCTTTCTTT
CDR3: CASSSGQLGTEAFF

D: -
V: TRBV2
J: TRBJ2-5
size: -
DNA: TGTGCCAGCACCCTAAGGGAGACCCAGTACTTC
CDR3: CASTLRETQYF

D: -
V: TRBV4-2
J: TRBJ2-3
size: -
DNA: TGTGCCAGCAGCCCTAGGGGCACTTACACAGATACGCAGTATTTT
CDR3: CASSPRGTYTDTQYF

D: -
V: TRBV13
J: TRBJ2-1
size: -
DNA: TGTGCCAGCAGCTTAGTAGGTGAGCAGTTCTTC
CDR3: CASSLVGEQFF

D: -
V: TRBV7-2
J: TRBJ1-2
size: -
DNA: TGTGCCAGCAGCTTATCTGGGGGCCCCTCCTATGGCTACACCTTC
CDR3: CASSLSGGPSYGYTF

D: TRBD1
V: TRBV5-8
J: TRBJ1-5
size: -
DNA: TGTGCCAGCAGCTTGGGGGACAGTAGCAATCAGCCCCAGCATTTT
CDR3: CASSLGDSSNQPQHF

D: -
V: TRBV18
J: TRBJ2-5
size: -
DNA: TGTGCCAGCTCACCATACGGACAGCAAGAGACCCAGTACTTC
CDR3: CASSPYGQQETQYF

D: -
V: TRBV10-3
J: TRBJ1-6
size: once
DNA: TGTGCCATCAGTGCCTACGTGGACAGAGAGAATTCACCCCTCCACTTT
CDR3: CAISAYVDRENSPLHF

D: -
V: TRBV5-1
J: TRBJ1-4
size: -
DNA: TGCGCCAGCAGCTTGGCCGGTGAAAAACTGTTTTTT
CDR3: CASSLAGEKLFF

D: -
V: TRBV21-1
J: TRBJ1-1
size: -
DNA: TGTGCCAGCAGCAAAGACCGGGGGTACATAGGAGCTTTCTTT
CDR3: CASSKDRGYIGAFF

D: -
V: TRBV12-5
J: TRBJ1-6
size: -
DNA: TGTGCTAGTGGTTTGGAGCTGGGGTTTTCCCCCCTCCACTTT
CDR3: CASGLELGFSPLHF

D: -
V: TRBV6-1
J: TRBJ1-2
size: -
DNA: TGTGCCAGCAGTGAAGCTACCGGGAGACCAGGCTATGGCTACACCTTC
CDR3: CASSEATGRPGYGYTF

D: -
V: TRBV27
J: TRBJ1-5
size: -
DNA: TGTGCCAGCAGTTTATCGAATTATCAGCCCCAGCATTTT
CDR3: CASSLSNYQPQHF

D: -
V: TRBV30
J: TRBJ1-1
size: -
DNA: TGTGCCTGGAGTCTACCCGCCGGGACTGGTGGAGCTTTCTTT
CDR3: CAWSLPAGTGGAFF

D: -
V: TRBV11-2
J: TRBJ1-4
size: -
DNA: TGTGCCAGCAGCTTGGATAGCATCGGTGAAAAACTGTTTTTT
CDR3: CASSLDSIGEKLFF

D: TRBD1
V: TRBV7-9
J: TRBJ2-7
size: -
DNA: TGTGCCAGCAGCGCCCTGGGGACAGGGTCCTACGAGCAGTACTTC
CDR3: CASSALGTGSYEQYF

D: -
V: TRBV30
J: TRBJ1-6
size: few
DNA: TGTGCCTGGAGGGTAGGTCTAGATTCACCCCTCCACTTT
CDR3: CAWRVGLDSPLHF

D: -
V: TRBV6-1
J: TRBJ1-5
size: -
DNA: TGTGCCAGCAGCCTGGACCAGGTTTATGGTCAGCCCCAGCATTTT
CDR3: CASSLDQVYGQPQHF

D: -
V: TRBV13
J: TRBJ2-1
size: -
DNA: TGTGCCAGCAGCTTAGGGCAGGCGACGAACAATGAGCAGTTCTTC
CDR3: CASSLGQATNNEQFF

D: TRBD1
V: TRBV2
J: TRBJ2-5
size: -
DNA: TGTGCCAGCAGGCACGACAGGGCCCAAGAGACCCAGTACTTC
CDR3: CASRHDRAQETQYF

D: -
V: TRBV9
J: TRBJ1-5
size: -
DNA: TGTGCCAGCAGCTTGGGGCTTGGGAGTCAGCCCCAGCATTTT
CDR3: CASSLGLGSQPQHF

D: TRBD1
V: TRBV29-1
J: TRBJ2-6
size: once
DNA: TGCAGCGTGAGCATGAGGGACAGACTCTCTGGGGCCAACGTCCTGACTTTC
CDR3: CSVSMRDRLSGANVLTF

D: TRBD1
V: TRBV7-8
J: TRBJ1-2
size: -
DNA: TGTGCCAGCAGCTTAAAAAGGACAGGGCGAGGAATTGGTGGCTACACCTTC
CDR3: CASSLKRTGRGIGGYTF

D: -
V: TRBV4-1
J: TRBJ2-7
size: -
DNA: TGCGCCAGCAGCCAAGTCAGGGGTGGCTACGAGCAGTACTTC
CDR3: CASSQVRGGYEQYF

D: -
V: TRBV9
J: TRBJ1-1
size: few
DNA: TGTGCCAGCAGCGTAGAGGGGTCGAACACTGAAGCTTTCTTT
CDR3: CASSVEGSNTEAFF

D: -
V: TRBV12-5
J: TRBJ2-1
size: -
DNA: TGTGCTAGTGGGTCTAGCCCCCATGAGCAGTTCTTC
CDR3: CASGSSPHEQFF

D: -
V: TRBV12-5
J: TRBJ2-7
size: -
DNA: TGTGCTAGTGGTTCATACAGGGGAGGCTACGAGCAGTACTTC
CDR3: CASGSYRGGYEQYF

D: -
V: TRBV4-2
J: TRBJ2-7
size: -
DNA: TGTGCCAGCAGCCCGACGGGTTACGAGCAGTACTTC
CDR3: CASSPTGYEQYF

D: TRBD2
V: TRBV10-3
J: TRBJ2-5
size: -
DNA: TGTGCCATCAGTGAAGGGCTAGCGGGCGGACAAGAGACCCAGTACTTC
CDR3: CAISEGLAGGQETQYF

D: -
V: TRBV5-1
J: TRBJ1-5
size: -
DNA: TGCGCCAGCAGCTTGTGGGGACGCGGTAGCAATCAGCCCCAGCATTTT
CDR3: CASSLWGRGSNQPQHF

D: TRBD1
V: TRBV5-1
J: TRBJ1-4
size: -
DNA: TGCGCCAGCAGCTTGGGACAGGGTAATGAAAAACTGTTTTTT
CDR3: CASSLGQGNEKLFF

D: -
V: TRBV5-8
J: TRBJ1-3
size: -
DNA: TGTGCCAGCAGCTTCGGACTCTCATTCTCTGGAAACACCATATATTTT
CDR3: CASSFGLSFSGNTIYF

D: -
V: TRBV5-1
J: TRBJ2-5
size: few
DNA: TGCGCCAGCAGCTTTTATCCAGGGAGGATGGAGACCCAGTACTTC
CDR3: CASSFYPGRMETQYF

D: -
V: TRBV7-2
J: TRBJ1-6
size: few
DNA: TGTGCCAGCAGCTTAGGGGTTGCGGGCTCCTATAATTCACCCCTCCACTTT
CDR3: CASSLGVAGSYNSPLHF

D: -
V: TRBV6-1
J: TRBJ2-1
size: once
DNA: TGTGCCAGCGCCCCCCTTGTCTCCCTCAATGAGCAGTTCTTC
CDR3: CASAPLVSLNEQFF

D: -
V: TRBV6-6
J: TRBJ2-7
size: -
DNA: TGTGCCAGCAGTTACGCAGGGGCCTACGAGCAGTACTTC
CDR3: CASSYAGAYEQYF

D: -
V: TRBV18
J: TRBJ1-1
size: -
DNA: TGTGCCAGCTCACCACTATCGGCAGACCTCGACACTGAAGCTTTCTTT
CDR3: CASSPLSADLDTEAFF

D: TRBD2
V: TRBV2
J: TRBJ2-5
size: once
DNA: TGTGCCAGCACCGAAGGACTAGGGACCCAGTACTTC
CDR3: CASTEGLGTQYF

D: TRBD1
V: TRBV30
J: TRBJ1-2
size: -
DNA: TGTGCCTGGAGAAAACCAACACAGGGGAAGTATGGCTACACCTTC
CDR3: CAWRKPTQGKYGYTF

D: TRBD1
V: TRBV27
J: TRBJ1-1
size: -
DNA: TGTGCCAGCAGTTTATCAGCAGGGGGCAGGGAAGCTTTCTTT
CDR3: CASSLSAGGREAFF

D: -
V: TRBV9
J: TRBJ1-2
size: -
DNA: TGTGCCAGCAGCGTAGCTATGAGAGGCTACACCTTC
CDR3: CASSVAMRGYTF

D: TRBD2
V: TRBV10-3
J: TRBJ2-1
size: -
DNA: TGTGCCATCATGGGTTGGGGGGGGACCTACAATGAGCAGTTCTTC
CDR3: CAIMGWGGTYNEQFF

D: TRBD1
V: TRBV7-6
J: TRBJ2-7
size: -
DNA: TGTGCCAGCAGCATAGGCGGGACAGGGTACGAGCAGTACTTC
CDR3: CASSIGGTGYEQYF

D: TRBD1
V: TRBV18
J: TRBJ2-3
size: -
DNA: TGTGCCAGCTCACCGACAGGGACAGATACGCAGTATTTT
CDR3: CASSPTGTDTQYF

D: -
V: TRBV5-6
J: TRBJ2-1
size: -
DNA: TGTGCCAGCAGCTTGGGGGTGGGGTACAATGAGCAGTTCTTC
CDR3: CASSLGVGYNEQFF

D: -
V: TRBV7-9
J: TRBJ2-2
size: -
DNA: TGTGCCAGCGGGCCGGCCCTGAACACCGGGGAGCTGTTTTTT
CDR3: CASGPALNTGELFF

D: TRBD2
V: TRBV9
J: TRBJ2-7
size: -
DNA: TGTGCCAGCAGCGTTGGGACTAGCGGGGGAGGCTCCTACGAGCAGTACTTC
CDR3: CASSVGTSGGGSYEQYF

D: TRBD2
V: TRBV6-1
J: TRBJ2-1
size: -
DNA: TGTGCCAGCCGGGTAGCGGGGGGGCTCAATGAGCAGTTCTTC
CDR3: CASRVAGGLNEQFF